This is a list of T cell receptor beta chains from one sample in a study of shared clonotypes between healthy human individuals. Some clones are missing from TCRdb's copy, which holds only in-frame ones; the method was immunoSEQ multiplex PCR. The table has roughly 2,300,000 clones, about nine tenths seen once. Specimen: naive CD4+ T cells from PBMCs. Every receptor here comes from a man aged 18-30 years in good health. Some clones in this sample may be carry-over from other donors' samples. CDR3s include the opening cysteine and the closing phenylalanine or tryptophan. D genes are given only for firm matches. A row's size may be missing; if present it is once, few, many or a size class.

clone size	V gene	J gene	D gene	CDR3 protein	CDR3 DNA
NA	TRBV9	TRBJ2-5	NA	CASSLEGARGGQETQYF	TGTGCCAGCAGCCTCGAGGGGGCCAGGGGAGGGCAAGAGACCCAGTACTTC
NA	TRBV5-4	TRBJ2-2	TRBD1	CASSSGQLTGELFF	TGTGCCAGCAGCTCGGGACAGCTCACCGGGGAGCTGTTTTTT
NA	TRBV10-1	TRBJ2-6	NA	CASRGHSVSGANVLTF	TGCGCCAGCAGGGGACATTCGGTCTCTGGGGCCAACGTCCTGACTTTC
NA	TRBV27	TRBJ2-7	TRBD2	CASSQTYSGRIYEQYF	TGTGCCAGCAGTCAAACCTATAGCGGGAGAATCTACGAGCAGTACTTC
NA	TRBV7-8	TRBJ2-7	TRBD2	CASSLASTSGLSYEQYF	TGTGCCAGCAGCTTAGCATCGACTAGCGGGCTCTCCTACGAGCAGTACTTC
few	TRBV4-2	TRBJ1-5	NA	CASSQDWRSNQPQHF	TGTGCCAGCAGCCAAGATTGGAGGAGCAATCAGCCCCAGCATTTT
NA	TRBV30	TRBJ1-1	TRBD1	CAWSAPRQGNTEAFF	TGTGCCTGGAGTGCCCCCCGACAGGGAAACACTGAAGCTTTCTTT
NA	TRBV6-6	TRBJ2-4	NA	CASSYSKNIQYF	TGTGCCAGCAGTTACTCCAAAAACATTCAGTACTTC
NA	TRBV19	TRBJ1-5	NA	CASTLRGRGDQPQHF	TGTGCCAGCACGCTCCGGGGACGGGGGGATCAGCCCCAGCATTTT
NA	TRBV5-6	TRBJ1-2	NA	CASRPEDRPNYGYTF	TGTGCCAGCAGACCCGAAGACAGGCCTAACTATGGCTACACCTTC
NA	TRBV14	TRBJ2-1	TRBD2	CASSQGGSPYNEQFF	TGTGCCAGCAGCCAAGGCGGGAGCCCCTACAATGAGCAGTTCTTC
NA	TRBV2	TRBJ1-4	NA	CASSGVNEKLFF	TGTGCCAGCAGTGGGGTGAATGAAAAACTGTTTTTT
NA	TRBV6-1	TRBJ2-7	TRBD1	CASRDPGQSYEQYF	TGTGCCAGCAGGGATCCGGGACAGTCCTACGAGCAGTACTTC
NA	TRBV5-6	TRBJ2-5	NA	CASSLKERETQYF	TGTGCCAGCAGCTTGAAGGAGCGTGAGACCCAGTACTTC
NA	TRBV11-2	TRBJ2-2	TRBD1	CASSLQGAGELFF	TGTGCCAGCAGCTTACAGGGGGCCGGGGAGCTGTTTTTT
NA	TRBV6-5	TRBJ2-2	TRBD2	CASSYRPAGVTGELFF	TGTGCCAGCAGTTATCGCCCAGCGGGAGTAACCGGGGAGCTGTTTTTT
once	TRBV6-6	TRBJ2-2	TRBD1	CASSYGTGVIAGELFF	TGTGCCAGCAGTTACGGGACAGGGGTGATCGCCGGGGAGCTGTTTTTT
NA	TRBV5-1	TRBJ2-5	TRBD2	CASSLAGTSGGETQYF	TGCGCCAGCAGCTTGGCCGGGACTAGCGGGGGGGAGACCCAGTACTTC
NA	TRBV28	TRBJ2-2	NA	CASSPPWAGELFF	TGTGCCAGCAGCCCTCCGTGGGCCGGGGAGCTGTTTTTT
NA	TRBV28	TRBJ2-7	TRBD2	CASGAGRGRNYEQYF	TGTGCCAGCGGGGCCGGGCGCGGGAGGAACTACGAGCAGTACTTC
NA	TRBV30	TRBJ2-1	TRBD2	CAGVAGEFGNEQFF	TGTGCGGGGGTAGCGGGAGAATTTGGGAATGAGCAGTTCTTC
NA	TRBV2	TRBJ1-3	NA	CASSVEGGGNTIYF	TGTGCCAGCAGTGTTGAGGGGGGTGGAAACACCATATATTTT
NA	TRBV4-1	TRBJ2-7	TRBD2	CASSRLAGSSYEQYF	TGCGCCAGCAGCCGTCTAGCGGGCTCCTCCTACGAGCAGTACTTC
NA	TRBV5-1	TRBJ1-1	NA	CASSPDKLNTEAFF	TGCGCCAGCAGCCCGGACAAGCTGAACACTGAAGCTTTCTTT
NA	TRBV28	TRBJ2-1	TRBD2	CASSLAGETYNEQFF	TGTGCCAGCAGTTTGGCGGGAGAAACCTACAATGAGCAGTTCTTC
NA	TRBV6-5	TRBJ1-1	TRBD1	CASSETGGLNTEAFF	TGTGCCAGCAGCGAAACAGGGGGCCTGAACACTGAAGCTTTCTTT
NA	TRBV29-1	TRBJ1-5	NA	CSARGPNQPQHF	TGCAGCGCCCGGGGTCCCAATCAGCCCCAGCATTTT